Below are 14 T cell receptor beta chains sequenced from a single sample in a study of cytomegalovirus exposure and HLA in healthy donors. The PCR was carried out with 60 Vbeta primers and 13 Jbeta primers. Here immunoSEQ multiplex PCR was the method, and the copy in TCRdb shows in-frame clones only, minus some. The data contain about 160,000 clones, 82% of them singletons. Sequences were obtained from PBMCs. Receptors originate from a male donor in good health and CMV-seronegative.

This clone was seen a single time. The V call is TRBV9, the J call TRBJ1-2; D is perhaps TRBD1 (5 bases). Germline V gives CDR1 SGDLS, CDR2 YYNGEE. This CDR3 has 16 amino acids. Trimming stripped 4 bases from V and 4 bases from J, with 20 bases between. CDR3 in DNA: TGTGCCAGCAGCCCAAACCCCCGGGGGAGTACCTATGGCTACACCTTC. Translating gives CASSPNPRGSTYGYTF.

This clone appeared a few times. This chain joins TRBV18 and TRBJ2-3, with 8 bases that match TRBD1. Germline V gene lookup returns CDR1 KGHSH and CDR2 LQKENI. This CDR3 contains 15 residues. Germline trimming cut 3 bases from V and 1 base from J; bases unmatched to any gene: 3. Here the CDR3 DNA reads TGTGCCAGCTCACCGTCGACAGGGGGCACAGATACGCAGTATTTT. Translated: CASSPSTGGTDTQYF.

The chain couples TRBV9 to TRBJ2-5, with 7 nucleotides matching TRBD1. In germline, CDR1 is SGDLS, CDR2 YYNGEE. V shed 4 bases and J 0 bases; nucleotides not matched to a gene: 3. CDR3 length equals 14 residues. CDR3: CASSRGQDQETQYF. In DNA, the CDR3 is TGTGCCAGCAGCCGTGGACAGGACCAAGAGACCCAGTACTTC.

The CDR3 is CASSAPGQGANYGYTF. As DNA, the CDR3 is TGTGCCAGCAGCGCCCCGGGACAGGGGGCTAACTATGGCTACACCTTC. The chain employs TRBV7-9 and TRBJ1-2, with 11 bases identical to TRBD1. This CDR3 is built from 16 residues. The germline CDR1 and CDR2 sequences are SEHNR and FQNEAQ (reference sequence). Germline trimming cut 5 bases from V and 0 bases from J; bases unmatched to any gene: 5.

This chain uses TRBV7-9 with TRBJ2-3; D remains unclear. The CDR3 spans 14 residues. Germline CDR1 SEHNR, CDR2 FQNEAQ (reference sequence). V lost 3 bases and J 4 bases, leaving 11 bases between the germline ends. The DNA of the CDR3 is TGTGCCAGCAGCTTTCTCTCCAGCGCAGATACGCAGTATTTT. Residues: CASSFLSSADTQYF.

This clone turned up a few times. In DNA form, the CDR3 reads TGTGCCAGCAGCCAATTTGGAGGGGTCTACGAGCAGTACTTC. As protein: CASSQFGGVYEQYF. This chain joins TRBV14 and TRBJ2-7; D might be TRBD2 (6 bases). V was pared by 2 bases and J by 3 bases, with 11 bases between. The germline V gene encodes CDR1 SGHDN and CDR2 FVKESK. This CDR3 comprises 14 residues.

The chain recombines TRBV19 with TRBJ1-4, with D perhaps TRBD1 (6 bases). CDR3 length: 15 residues. Per the germline V gene, CDR1 is LNHDA and CDR2 is SQIVND (reference sequence). V lost 1 base and J lost 8, with 14 bases in between. The CDR3 is CASSIGSDRREKLFF. In DNA form, the CDR3 reads TGTGCCAGTAGTATAGGTTCCGACAGGAGGGAAAAACTGTTTTTT.

Points on this clone: Its ends do not fully match the called genes, so a read error is possible. This chain joins TRBV9 and TRBJ2-7, with TRBD2 as a possible D gene (6 bases). CDR1 and CDR2 (germline): SGDLS, YYNGEE. This CDR3 region has 15 residues. The CDR3: CASGVAATSSYEQYF. The CDR3 coding sequence is TGTGCCAGCGGCGTAGCGGCGACTAGCTCCTACGAGCAGTACTTC.

This clone has just one count. The chain has TRBV28 and TRBJ1-4; no reliable D call. V lost 3 bases and J lost 3, with 5 bases in between. This CDR3 spans 13 amino acids. Per the germline V gene, CDR1 is MDHEN and CDR2 is SYDVKM. This CDR3 reads CASSFGPNEKLFF. The CDR3 DNA follows: TGTGCCAGCAGTTTTGGGCCTAATGAAAAACTGTTTTTT.

The chain carries TRBV18 and TRBJ2-7; the D gene is possibly TRBD1 (5 bases). V was trimmed by 1 base and J by 7 bases, leaving 14 bases between them. The CDR3 runs 14 residues. Germline-derived CDR1 and CDR2 are KGHSH and LQKENI. CDR3 protein: CASSPLGAEREQYF. The DNA of the CDR3 is TGTGCCAGCTCACCACTAGGGGCCGAGAGGGAGCAGTACTTC.

The CDR3 here is CASGPRGASQSNYGYTF. The CDR3 nucleotides read TGTGCCAGTGGCCCCCGGGGGGCTAGTCAGTCTAACTATGGCTACACCTTC. The V gene is TRBV19, the J gene TRBJ1-2; maybe TRBD1 (6 bases). The germline gives CDR1 LNHDA, CDR2 SQIVND (reference sequence). CDR3 length: 17 residues. The V and J ends lost 8 bases and 0 bases respectively, with 22 bases between them.

Concerning this clone: Its ends do not fully match the called genes, so a read error is possible. Other DNA sequences in this specimen translate into the identical CDR3. The chain joins TRBV6-6 to TRBJ1-5; TRBD1 might be the D (5 bases). CDR1 and CDR2 from the germline V gene are MNHNY and SVGAGI (reference sequence). The CDR3 spans 12 residues. This CDR3 reads CASSQGDQPQHF. CDR3 nucleotides: TGTGCCAGCAGCCAAGGGGATCAGCCCCAGCACTTT.

V gene TRBV27 combines with J gene TRBJ1-1, with 7 bases matching TRBD1. The CDR3 runs 16 residues. V lost 3 bases, J lost 1 base, and 8 bases stayed unmatched. The germline V gene has CDR1 MNHEY and CDR2 SMNVEV (reference sequence). The CDR3 nucleotides are TGTGCCAGCAGTTTGTTACAGGGGACCAAGAACACTGAAGCTTTCTTT. It is translated as CASSLLQGTKNTEAFF.

This chain joins TRBV18 and TRBJ2-3; D not resolved. This CDR3 comprises 13 residues. Germline V gene sequence: CDR1 KGHSH, CDR2 LQKENI. Trimming shortened V by 3 bases and J by 6 bases, and 10 bases separated the two germline ends. The CDR3 sequence is CASSPSELDTQYF. CDR3 nucleotide sequence: TGTGCCAGCTCACCGAGCGAGCTTGATACGCAGTATTTT.